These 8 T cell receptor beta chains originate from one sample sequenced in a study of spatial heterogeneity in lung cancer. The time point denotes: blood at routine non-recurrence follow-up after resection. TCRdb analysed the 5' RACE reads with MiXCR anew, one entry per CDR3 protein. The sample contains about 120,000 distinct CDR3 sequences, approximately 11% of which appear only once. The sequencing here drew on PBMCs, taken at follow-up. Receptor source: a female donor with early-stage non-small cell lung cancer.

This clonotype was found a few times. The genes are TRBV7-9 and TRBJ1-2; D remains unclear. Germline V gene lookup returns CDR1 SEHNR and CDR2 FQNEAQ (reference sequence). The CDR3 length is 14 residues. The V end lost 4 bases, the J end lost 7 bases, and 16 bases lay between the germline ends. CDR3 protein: CASSWFRGTLGYTF. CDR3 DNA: TGTGCCAGCAGCTGGTTTCGGGGTACTCTTGGCTACACCTTC.

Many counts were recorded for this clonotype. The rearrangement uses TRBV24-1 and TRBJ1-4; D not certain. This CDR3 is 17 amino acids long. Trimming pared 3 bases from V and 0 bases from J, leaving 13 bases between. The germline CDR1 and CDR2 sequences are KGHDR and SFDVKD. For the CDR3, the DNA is TGTGCCACCAGTGATAGCCGAAGCGGAGCAACTAATGAAAAACTGTTTTTT. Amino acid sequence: CATSDSRSGATNEKLFF.

CDR3 nucleotide sequence: TGTGCCAGCAGCGTAGGGGCTGGGACTAGTAATTCCGAGCAGTACTTC. Its protein is CASSVGAGTSNSEQYF. J is TRBJ2-7 and V is TRBV9, with 8 bases aligning to TRBD2. Trimming at V came to 0 bases and at J to 6 bases, leaving 11 bases not matched to a gene. This CDR3 has 16 amino acids. CDR1 SGDLS and CDR2 YYNGEE come from the germline V gene.

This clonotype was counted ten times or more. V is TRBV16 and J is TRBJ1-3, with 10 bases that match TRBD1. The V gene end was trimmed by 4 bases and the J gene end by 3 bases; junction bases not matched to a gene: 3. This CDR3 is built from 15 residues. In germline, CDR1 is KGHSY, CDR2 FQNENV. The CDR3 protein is CASSRGTGVGNTIYF. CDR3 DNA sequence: TGTGCCAGCAGCCGCGGGACAGGGGTTGGAAACACCATATATTTT.

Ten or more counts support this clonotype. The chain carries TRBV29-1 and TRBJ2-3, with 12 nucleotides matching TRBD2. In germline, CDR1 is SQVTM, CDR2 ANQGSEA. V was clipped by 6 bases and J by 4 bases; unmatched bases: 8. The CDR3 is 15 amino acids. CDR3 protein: CSVYSSGRAPDTQYF. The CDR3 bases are TGCAGCGTGTATTCTAGCGGGAGGGCCCCAGATACGCAGTATTTT.

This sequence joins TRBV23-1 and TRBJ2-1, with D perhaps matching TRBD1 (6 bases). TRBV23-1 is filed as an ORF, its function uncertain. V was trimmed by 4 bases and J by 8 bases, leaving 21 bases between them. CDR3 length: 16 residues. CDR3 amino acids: CASSPWVQGMLDEQFF. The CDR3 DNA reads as TGCGCCAGCAGTCCCTGGGTACAGGGCATGTTGGATGAGCAGTTCTTC.

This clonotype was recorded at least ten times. Here the CDR3 DNA reads TGCGCCAGCAGCCAAATGACTAGCGATACGCAGTATTTT. Protein sequence: CASSQMTSDTQYF. This rearrangement joins TRBV4-3 to TRBJ2-3; 7 bases are shared with TRBD2. This CDR3 is 13 amino acids long. Germline lookup yields CDR1 LGHNA and CDR2 YSLEER. V was clipped by 2 bases and J by 6 bases; unmatched bases: 2.

The CDR3 DNA reads as TGTGCCAGCAGTTTCGGGACTAGCGGGAGACCGGATACGCAGTATTTT. Translated, it gives CASSFGTSGRPDTQYF. The V call is TRBV6-2 or TRBV6-3, the J call TRBJ2-3, with 14 bases aligning to TRBD2. Trimming at V came to 4 bases and at J to 6 bases, leaving 6 bases not matched to a gene. Germline V gives CDR1 MNHEY, CDR2 SVGEGT. This CDR3 contains 16 residues.